Shown below are 25 T cell receptor beta chains from a single sample sequenced in a study of cytomegalovirus exposure and HLA in healthy donors. PCR involved 60 Vbeta and 13 Jbeta primers. The protocol was immunoSEQ multiplex PCR, while the TCRdb copy is restricted to in-frame clones and leaves out a portion. This sample has roughly 200,000 clones; roughly 85% occur once, and the top ten carry approximately 2.2%. Input material: PBMCs. All receptors come from a woman between 50 and 59 years old in good health and CMV-seronegative.

The genes are TRBV6-1 and TRBJ1-2; D might be TRBD1 (6 bases). The germline V and J ends were trimmed by 3 bases and 5 bases, with 19 bases remaining between them. The CDR3 is 16 residues long. The germline V gene has CDR1 MNHNS and CDR2 SASEGT. CDR3 amino acids: CASSDRLNSGQYGYTF. Here the CDR3 DNA reads TGTGCCAGCAGTGACCGTCTTAATTCCGGACAGTATGGCTACACCTTC.

The rearrangement joins TRBV11-2 to TRBJ1-1; perhaps TRBD1 as D (6 bases). Trimming took off 5 bases at V and 0 bases at J, with 16 bases between the two ends. Germline V CDR1 and CDR2: SGHAT, FQNNGV. The CDR3 is 16 amino acids. The CDR3 reads CASSPRQDRMNTEAFF. The CDR3 DNA reads TGTGCCAGCAGCCCGCGACAGGACCGTATGAACACTGAAGCTTTCTTT.

V gene TRBV5-1 combines with J gene TRBJ2-2; 8 bases line up with TRBD2. CDR3 length: 16 amino acids. Looked up from germline, CDR1 is SGHRS and CDR2 is YFSETQ. The trim removed 0 bases at V and 1 base at J, leaving 2 bases unmatched. CDR3 bases: TGCGCCAGCAGCTTGGCTCTAGCGGGGAACACCGGGGAGCTGTTTTTT. It translates to CASSLALAGNTGELFF.

V gene TRBV28 combines with J gene TRBJ1-3; D is possibly TRBD1 (6 bases). Per germline, CDR1 MDHEN and CDR2 SYDVKM. V was cut by 9 bases and J by 4 bases, with 16 bases left in between. The CDR3 totals 14 residues. The CDR3: CASSLGARGNTIYF. As DNA, the CDR3 is TGTGCCAGTTCCCTGGGGGCGAGGGGAAACACCATATATTTT.

V usage is TRBV18 and J usage is TRBJ2-1; 11 positions agree with TRBD2. CDR1 and CDR2 from the germline V gene are KGHSH and LQKENI. The CDR3 is 15 amino acids. Trimming cost V 3 bases and J 5 bases; bases outside gene matches: 3. The CDR3 reads CASSPMTSGDNEQFF. The CDR3 nucleotides are TGTGCCAGCTCACCTATGACTAGCGGGGACAATGAGCAGTTCTTC.

The chain carries TRBV18 and TRBJ2-3; D might be TRBD2 (7 bases). Germline CDR1 and CDR2: KGHSH and LQKENI. The CDR3 spans 15 residues. V dropped 5 bases and J dropped 2 bases, with 14 bases sitting between them. The CDR3 region has the DNA TGTGCCAGCTCATGGAGAGGGGGGGACACAGATACGCAGTATTTT. Its protein product is CASSWRGGDTDTQYF.

DNA for the CDR3: TGTGCCAGCAGCCCTAAGGACAGGCAGGAGGGGCCCCAGCATTTT. It is translated as CASSPKDRQEGPQHF. The chain is built from TRBV7-9 and TRBJ1-5; 7 nucleotides match TRBD1. Germline trimming cut 5 bases from V and 9 bases from J; bases unmatched to any gene: 13. The CDR3 has 15 amino acids. CDR1 SEHNR and CDR2 FQNEAQ come from the germline V gene (reference sequence). Supplemented by reference TRBV7-9 and TRBJ1-5, the full variable domain reads DTGVSQNPRHKITKRGQNVTFRCDPISEHNRLYWYRQTLGQGPEFLTYFQNEAQLEKSRLLSDRFSAERPKGSFSTLEIQRTEQGDSAMYLCASSPKDRQEGPQHFGDGTRLSIL.

In the case of this clone: The germline gene is not matched at one end of the junction; a read error may be the cause. This chain links TRBV7-9 with TRBJ2-3, with D perhaps TRBD1 (5 bases). Germline V lookup: CDR1 SEHNR, CDR2 FQNEAQ (reference sequence). CDR3 length: 14 amino acids. CDR3 protein: CSSSLTVGADTQYF. For the CDR3, the DNA is TGTTCCAGCAGCTTAACAGTTGGGGCGGATACGCAGTATTTT.

V is TRBV5-4 and J is TRBJ2-1, with 9 bases lining up with TRBD1. Germline V gene sequence: CDR1 SGHNT, CDR2 YYREEE (reference sequence). After removal of 0 bases from V and 15 bases from J, the junction contained 13 bases not matched to a gene. The CDR3 has 15 amino acids. The CDR3 is CASSLDRGRDSGRFF. CDR3 DNA sequence: TGTGCCAGCAGCTTGGACAGGGGGCGAGACTCGGGAAGGTTCTTC. Complete variable domain (other parts from reference TRBV5-4 and TRBJ2-1): ETGVTQSPTHLIKTRGQQVTLRCSSQSGHNTVSWYQQALGQGPQFIFQYYREEENGRGNFPPRFSGLQFPNYSSELNVNALELDDSALYLCASSLDRGRDSGRFFGPGTRLTVL.

The chain links TRBV7-9 to TRBJ2-5, with no clear D. The J call is in doubt because the DNA end fits TRBJ2-7 better. Per the germline V gene, CDR1 is SEHNR and CDR2 is FQNEAQ (reference sequence). CDR3 size: 11 residues. Written as DNA, the CDR3 is TGTGCCAGCAGCCTCAACTACGAGCAGTACTTC. This gives the protein CASSLNYEQYF.

Comments on this clone: Other DNA sequences in the sample encode the same CDR3. J is TRBJ2-5 and V is TRBV28, with no clear D. The V gene lost 8 bases and the J gene lost 4 bases, with 5 bases spanning the gap. The CDR3 is 10 residues long. Looked up from germline, CDR1 is MDHEN and CDR2 is SYDVKM. The CDR3 reads CASGRETQYF. The CDR3 DNA reads as TGTGCCAGCGGGCGAGAGACCCAGTACTTC.

The rearrangement links TRBV28 to TRBJ2-1; TRBD1 matches 9 bases. Germline CDR1 MDHEN, CDR2 SYDVKM. The CDR3 is 15 residues long. Unmatched junction bases numbered 4, after V lost 6 bases and J lost 1 base. The CDR3 nucleotides read TGTGCCAGCAGGGAGGACAGGGGATCCTACAATGAGCAGTTCTTC. This encodes CASREDRGSYNEQFF.

This clone was counted between two and nine times. V gene TRBV6-1 combines with J gene TRBJ1-1, with 8 bases lining up with TRBD1. CDR3 length: 14 amino acids. V shed 5 bases and J 1 base; nucleotides not matched to a gene: 3. Germline loops: CDR1 MNHNS, CDR2 SASEGT. CDR3 in DNA: TGTGCCAGCAGTTCCGGGACAGGGAACACTGAAGCTTTCTTT. It specifies CASSSGTGNTEAFF.

The chain carries TRBV18 and TRBJ1-2; 9 nucleotides match TRBD1. The CDR3 is 16 amino acids. J lost 3 bases, V lost 3 bases, and 8 bases had no gene match. Looked up from germline, CDR1 is KGHSH and CDR2 is LQKENI. The CDR3 DNA reads as TGTGCCAGCTCACCCGGGACAGGGCGGTTGGACTATGGCTACACCTTC. Its protein is CASSPGTGRLDYGYTF.

CDR3 in DNA: TGTGCCAGCAGATCCAGCGGGAGGGCCAAATCGGTGCAGTACTTC. Its translation is CASRSSGRAKSVQYF. V is TRBV6-5 and J is TRBJ2-7, with TRBD2 matching 10 bases. This CDR3 is built from 15 residues. The J segment lost 9 bases and the V segment lost 6 bases, leaving 14 bases of the junction unmatched. The V gene's germline CDR1 is MNHEY and CDR2 SVGAGI.

This chain links TRBV7-9 with TRBJ1-1; maybe TRBD1 (5 bases). Germline CDR1 is SEHNR and CDR2 is FQNEAQ (reference sequence). Trimming shortened V by 5 bases and J by 1 base, and 11 bases separated the two germline ends. There are 14 residues in the CDR3. The DNA of the CDR3 is TGTGCCAGCAGCCCGGGGGGGTCGAACACTGAAGCTTTCTTT. Amino acid sequence: CASSPGGSNTEAFF. Together with reference TRBV7-9 and TRBJ1-1, the CDR3 gives the full variable domain: DTGVSQNPRHKITKRGQNVTFRCDPISEHNRLYWYRQTLGQGPEFLTYFQNEAQLEKSRLLSDRFSAERPKGSFSTLEIQRTEQGDSAMYLCASSPGGSNTEAFFGQGTRLTVV.

This clone came up once. J is TRBJ2-1 and V is TRBV13, with D tentatively TRBD2 (6 bases). Germline V CDR1 and CDR2: PRHDT, FYEKMQ (reference sequence). The CDR3 consists of 15 residues. V was trimmed by 5 bases and J by 2 bases, leaving 13 bases between them. The DNA of the CDR3 is TGTGCCAGCAGCCATCGGGAGACTACCTACAATGAGCAGTTCTTC. Its translation is CASSHRETTYNEQFF.

The CDR3 loop is CASSYNLGQGAGGYTF. DNA for the CDR3: TGTGCCAGCAGTTACAACCTGGGACAGGGGGCGGGTGGCTACACCTTC. This rearrangement joins TRBV6-5 to TRBJ1-2; 12 nucleotides line up with TRBD1. Germline V lookup: CDR1 MNHEY, CDR2 SVGAGI. The trim removed 2 bases at V and 7 bases at J, leaving 8 bases unmatched. The CDR3 has 16 residues.

V gene TRBV7-3 combines with J gene TRBJ2-7; TRBD2 agrees at 10 bases. The CDR3 is made up of 15 amino acids. Germline trimming cut 3 bases from V and 5 bases from J; bases unmatched to any gene: 7. Germline loops: CDR1 SGHTA, CDR2 FQGTGA. CDR3 nucleotide sequence: TGTGCCAGCAGCTTCACTAGCGGGAATCGGGACGAGCAGTACTTC. This encodes CASSFTSGNRDEQYF.

The chain uses TRBV7-3 and TRBJ2-2; D is perhaps TRBD1 (5 bases). The V end was cut by 2 bases, the J end by 7 bases, with 11 bases between. The length of the CDR3 is 14 residues. The germline CDR1 and CDR2 sequences are SGHTA and FQGTGA. CDR3 loop: CASSLAKGNGELFF. The CDR3 DNA reads TGTGCCAGCAGCTTAGCGAAGGGGAACGGGGAGCTGTTTTTT.

This clone was counted only a few times. This chain links TRBV2 with TRBJ2-7; 15 bases map to TRBD2. V shed 6 bases, J shed 2 bases, and the junction held 17 bases outside the gene matches. The germline V gene encodes CDR1 SNHLY and CDR2 FYNNEI. The CDR3 extends over 20 amino acids. The CDR3 reads CASSPRGTGTSGRTTYEQYF. The CDR3 bases are TGTGCCAGCAGCCCTCGGGGAACCGGGACTAGCGGGAGGACGACCTACGAGCAGTACTTC.

This chain uses TRBV29-1 with TRBJ2-7, with TRBD2 identical over 9 bases. CDR3 length equals 15 residues. V was clipped by 4 bases and J by 2 bases; unmatched bases: 9. CDR1 is SQVTM, CDR2 ANQGSEA, per germline. The DNA of the CDR3 is TGCAGCGTTGGGGAGGTAGCGGGAGCGCCCTACGAGCAGTACTTC. Translated: CSVGEVAGAPYEQYF.

The rearrangement links TRBV27 to TRBJ1-2, with D perhaps TRBD1 (6 bases). Trimming cost V 0 bases and J 4 bases, with 9 bases left between them. CDR1 MNHEY and CDR2 SMNVEV come from the germline V gene (reference sequence). There are 14 residues in the CDR3. CDR3 nucleotides: TGTGCCAGCAGTTTATCAGGGGGGGGCTATGGCTACACCTTC. Translating it yields CASSLSGGGYGYTF.

The chain couples TRBV2 to TRBJ1-3; the D gene is possibly TRBD1 (6 bases). Germline V gene data show CDR1 as SNHLY and CDR2 as FYNNEI. Between the trimmed V and J ends, which lost 8 bases and 0 bases, there was a span of 14 bases. The CDR3 sequence is 15 residues long. The CDR3 nucleotides read TGTGCCAGCCTGCCGGACAGAACCTCTGGAAACACCATATATTTT. As protein: CASLPDRTSGNTIYF. Full variable domain (outside the CDR3, taken from reference TRBV2 and TRBJ1-3): EPEVTQTPSHQVTQMGQEVILRCVPISNHLYFYWYRQILGQKVEFLVSFYNNEISEKSEIFDDQFSVERPDGSNFTLKIRSTKLEDSAMYFCASLPDRTSGNTIYFGEGSWLTVV.

The rearrangement joins TRBV18 to TRBJ2-5, with D possibly matching TRBD1 (5 bases). The CDR3 has 14 amino acids. V was pared by 4 bases and J by 3 bases, with 12 bases between. Germline lookup yields CDR1 KGHSH and CDR2 LQKENI. CDR3 bases: TGTGCCAGCTCACGGTCCGACAGAAAAGAGACCCAGTACTTC. This gives the protein CASSRSDRKETQYF.